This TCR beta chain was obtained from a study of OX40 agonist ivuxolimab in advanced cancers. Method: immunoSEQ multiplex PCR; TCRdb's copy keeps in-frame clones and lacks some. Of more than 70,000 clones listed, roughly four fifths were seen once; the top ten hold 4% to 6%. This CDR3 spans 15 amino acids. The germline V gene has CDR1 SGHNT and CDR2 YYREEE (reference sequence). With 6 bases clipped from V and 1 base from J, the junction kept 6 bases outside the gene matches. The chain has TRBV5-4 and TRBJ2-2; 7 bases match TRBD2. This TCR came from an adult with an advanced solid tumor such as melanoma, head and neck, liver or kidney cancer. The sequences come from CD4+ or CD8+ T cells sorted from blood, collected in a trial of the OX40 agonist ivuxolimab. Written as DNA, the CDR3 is TGTGCCAGCACCCCGGCTAGCGGGAACACCGGGGAGCTGTTTTTT. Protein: CASTPASGNTGELFF.